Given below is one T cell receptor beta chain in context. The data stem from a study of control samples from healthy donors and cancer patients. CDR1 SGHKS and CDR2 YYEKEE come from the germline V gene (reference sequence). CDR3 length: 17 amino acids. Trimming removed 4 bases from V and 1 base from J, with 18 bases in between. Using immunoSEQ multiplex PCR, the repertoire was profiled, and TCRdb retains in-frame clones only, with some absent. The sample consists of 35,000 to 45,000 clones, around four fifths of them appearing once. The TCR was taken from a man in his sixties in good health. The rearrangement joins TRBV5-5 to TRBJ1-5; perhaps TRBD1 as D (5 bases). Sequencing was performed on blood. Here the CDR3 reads CASSPHFLWDSNQPQHF. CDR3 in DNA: TGTGCCAGCAGCCCTCATTTTCTGTGGGACAGCAATCAGCCCCAGCATTTT. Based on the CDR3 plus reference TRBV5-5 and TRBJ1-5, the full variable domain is DAGVTQSPTHLIKTRGQQVTLRCSPISGHKSVSWYQQVLGQGPQFIFQYYEKEERGRGNFPDRFSARQFPNYSSELNVNALLLGDSALYLCASSPHFLWDSNQPQHFGDGTRLSIL.